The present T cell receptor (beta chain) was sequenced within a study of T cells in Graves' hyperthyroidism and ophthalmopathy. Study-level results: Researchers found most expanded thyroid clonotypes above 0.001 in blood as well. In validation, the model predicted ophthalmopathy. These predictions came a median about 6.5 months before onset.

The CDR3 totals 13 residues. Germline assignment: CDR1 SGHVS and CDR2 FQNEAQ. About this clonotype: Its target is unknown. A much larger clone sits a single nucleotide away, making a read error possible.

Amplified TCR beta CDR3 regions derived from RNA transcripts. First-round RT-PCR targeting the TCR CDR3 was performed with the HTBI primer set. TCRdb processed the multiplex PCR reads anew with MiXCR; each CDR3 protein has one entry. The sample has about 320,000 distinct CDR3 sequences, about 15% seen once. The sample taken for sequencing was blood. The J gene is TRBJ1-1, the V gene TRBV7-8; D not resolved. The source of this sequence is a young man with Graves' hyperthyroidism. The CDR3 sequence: CASRRRWNTGAFF. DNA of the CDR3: TGTGCCAGCAGACGACGCTGGAACACTGGAGCTTTCTTT.